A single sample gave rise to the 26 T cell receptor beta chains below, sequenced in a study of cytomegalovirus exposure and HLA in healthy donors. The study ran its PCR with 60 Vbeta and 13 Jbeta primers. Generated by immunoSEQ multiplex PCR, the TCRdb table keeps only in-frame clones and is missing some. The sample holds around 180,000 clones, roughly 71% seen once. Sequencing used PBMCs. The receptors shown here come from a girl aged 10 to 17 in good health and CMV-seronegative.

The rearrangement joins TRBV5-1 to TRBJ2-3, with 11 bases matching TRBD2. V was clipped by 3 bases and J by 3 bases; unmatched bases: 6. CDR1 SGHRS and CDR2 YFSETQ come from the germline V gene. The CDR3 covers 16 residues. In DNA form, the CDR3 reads TGCGCCAGCAGCTGGGAGACTAGCGGGGCTACAGATACGCAGTATTTT. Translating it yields CASSWETSGATDTQYF.

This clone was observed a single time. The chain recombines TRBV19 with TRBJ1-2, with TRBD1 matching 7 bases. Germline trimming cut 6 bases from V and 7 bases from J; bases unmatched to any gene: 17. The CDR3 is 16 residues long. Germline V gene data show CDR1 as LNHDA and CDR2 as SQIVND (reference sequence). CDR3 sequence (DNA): TGTGCCAGTAGCAAATGGACAGGTCTTGGTCTGGGTGGCTACACCTTC. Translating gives CASSKWTGLGLGGYTF.

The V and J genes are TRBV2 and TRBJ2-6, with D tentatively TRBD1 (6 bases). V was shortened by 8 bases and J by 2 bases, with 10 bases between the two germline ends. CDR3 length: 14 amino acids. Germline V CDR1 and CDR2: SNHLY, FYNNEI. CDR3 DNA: TGTGCCAGCGCAGGGGAGACTGGGGCCAACGTCCTGACTTTC. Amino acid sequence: CASAGETGANVLTF.

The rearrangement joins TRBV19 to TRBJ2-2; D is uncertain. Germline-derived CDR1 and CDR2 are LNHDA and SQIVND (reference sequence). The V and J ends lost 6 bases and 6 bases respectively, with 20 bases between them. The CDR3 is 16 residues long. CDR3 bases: TGTGCCAGTAGCAGATATTACAATTTTCACGCCGGGGAGCTGTTTTTT. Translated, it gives CASSRYYNFHAGELFF. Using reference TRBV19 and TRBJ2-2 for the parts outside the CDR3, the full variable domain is DGGITQSPKYLFRKEGQNVTLSCEQNLNHDAMYWYRQDPGQGLRLIYYSQIVNDFQKGDIAEGYSVSREKKESFPLTVTSAQKNPTAFYLCASSRYYNFHAGELFFGEGSRLTVL.

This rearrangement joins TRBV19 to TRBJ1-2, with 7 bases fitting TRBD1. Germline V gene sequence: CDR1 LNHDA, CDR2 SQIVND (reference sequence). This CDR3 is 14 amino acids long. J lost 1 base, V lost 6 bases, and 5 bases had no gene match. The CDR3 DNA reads TGTGCCAGTAGACCAGGGGGTGTTAACTATGGCTACACCTTC. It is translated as CASRPGGVNYGYTF.

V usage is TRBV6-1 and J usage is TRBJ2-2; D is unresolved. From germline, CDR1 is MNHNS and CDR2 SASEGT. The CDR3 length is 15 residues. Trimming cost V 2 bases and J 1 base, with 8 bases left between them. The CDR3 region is CASSEWAGNTGELFF. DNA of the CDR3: TGTGCCAGCAGTGAATGGGCCGGGAACACCGGGGAGCTGTTTTTT.

The CDR3 spells CASSFRQENEQYF. DNA of the CDR3: TGCGCCAGCAGCTTTCGACAGGAAAACGAGCAGTACTTC. V and J are TRBV5-1 and TRBJ2-7; TRBD1 is a possible D gene (6 bases). Germline V gene data show CDR1 as SGHRS and CDR2 as YFSETQ. The CDR3 loop spans 13 amino acids. V lost 2 bases to trimming and J lost 5 bases, with 11 bases between them.

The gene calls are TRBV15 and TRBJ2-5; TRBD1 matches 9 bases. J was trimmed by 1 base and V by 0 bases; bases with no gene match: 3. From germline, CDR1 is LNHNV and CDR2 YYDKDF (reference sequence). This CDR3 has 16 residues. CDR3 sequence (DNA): TGTGCCACCAGCAGAGATAGGGACAGGGCCCAAGAGACCCAGTACTTC. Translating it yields CATSRDRDRAQETQYF.

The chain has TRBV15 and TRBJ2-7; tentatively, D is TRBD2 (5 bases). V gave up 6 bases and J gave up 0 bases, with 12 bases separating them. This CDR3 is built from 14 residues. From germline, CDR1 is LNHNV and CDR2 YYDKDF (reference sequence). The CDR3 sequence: CATRDRGSSYEQYF. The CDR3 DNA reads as TGTGCCACCAGAGATCGGGGAAGCTCCTACGAGCAGTACTTC.

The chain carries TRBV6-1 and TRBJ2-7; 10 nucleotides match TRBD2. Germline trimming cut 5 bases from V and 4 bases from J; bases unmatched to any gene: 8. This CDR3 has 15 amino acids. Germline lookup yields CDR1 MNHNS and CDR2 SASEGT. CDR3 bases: TGTGCCAGCAGTTTCGATACTAGCGGGGTATACGAGCAGTACTTC. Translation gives CASSFDTSGVYEQYF.

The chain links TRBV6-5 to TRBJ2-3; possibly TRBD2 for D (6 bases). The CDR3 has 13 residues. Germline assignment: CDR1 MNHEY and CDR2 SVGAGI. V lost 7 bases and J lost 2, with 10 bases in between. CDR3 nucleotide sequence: TGTGCCAGCACGGGACTCCTCACAGATACGCAGTATTTT. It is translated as CASTGLLTDTQYF.

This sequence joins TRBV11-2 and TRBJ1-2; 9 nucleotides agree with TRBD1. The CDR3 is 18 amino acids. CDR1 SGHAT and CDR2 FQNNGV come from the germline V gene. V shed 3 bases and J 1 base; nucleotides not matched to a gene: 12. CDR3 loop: CASSFGPGTGTLNYGYTF. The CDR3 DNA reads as TGTGCCAGCAGCTTCGGTCCCGGGACAGGGACCCTTAACTATGGCTACACCTTC.

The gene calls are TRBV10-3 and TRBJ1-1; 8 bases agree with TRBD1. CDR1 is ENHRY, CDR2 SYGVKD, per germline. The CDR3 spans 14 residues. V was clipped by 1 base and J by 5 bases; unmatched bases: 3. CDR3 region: CAISELTGATEAFF. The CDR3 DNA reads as TGTGCCATCAGTGAGTTGACAGGGGCTACTGAAGCTTTCTTT.

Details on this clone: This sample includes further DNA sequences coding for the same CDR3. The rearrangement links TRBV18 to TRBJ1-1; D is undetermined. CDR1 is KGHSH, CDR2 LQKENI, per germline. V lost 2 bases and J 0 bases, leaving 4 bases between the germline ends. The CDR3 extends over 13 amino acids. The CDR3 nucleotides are TGTGCCAGCTCACCAACGGTGAACACTGAAGCTTTCTTT. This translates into CASSPTVNTEAFF.

The CDR3 DNA reads TGTGCCAGCAGTGCCCACCGGTCCTATAATTCACCCCTCCACTTT. Protein sequence: CASSAHRSYNSPLHF. V and J are TRBV9 and TRBJ1-6; D remains ambiguous. V was clipped by 5 bases and J by 1 base, with 10 bases between them. The CDR3 sequence is 15 residues long. The germline CDR1 and CDR2 sequences are SGDLS and YYNGEE.

The CDR3 coding sequence is TGTGCCAGCAGTTTAATTGCAGGGGGCGCTGGGCAGCCCCAGCATTTT. It encodes CASSLIAGGAGQPQHF. This chain connects TRBV27 to TRBJ1-5; 8 bases match TRBD1. The V segment lost 2 bases and the J segment 7 bases; nucleotides outside the gene matches: 10. The CDR3 loop spans 16 amino acids. Germline-derived CDR1 and CDR2 are MNHEY and SMNVEV (reference sequence).

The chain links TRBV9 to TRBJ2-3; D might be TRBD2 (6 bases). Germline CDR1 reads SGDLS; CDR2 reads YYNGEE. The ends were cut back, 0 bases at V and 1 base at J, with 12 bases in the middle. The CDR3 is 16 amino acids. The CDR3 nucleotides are TGTGCCAGCAGCGTAGGAATGGGGGGTGGCACAGATACGCAGTATTTT. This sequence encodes CASSVGMGGGTDTQYF.

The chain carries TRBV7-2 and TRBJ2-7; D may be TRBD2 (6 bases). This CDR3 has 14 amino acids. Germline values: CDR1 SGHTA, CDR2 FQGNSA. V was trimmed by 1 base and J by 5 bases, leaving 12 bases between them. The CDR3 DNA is TGTGCCAGCAGCTTAGGAGGAGGGGTGAACGAGCAGTACTTC. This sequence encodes CASSLGGGVNEQYF.

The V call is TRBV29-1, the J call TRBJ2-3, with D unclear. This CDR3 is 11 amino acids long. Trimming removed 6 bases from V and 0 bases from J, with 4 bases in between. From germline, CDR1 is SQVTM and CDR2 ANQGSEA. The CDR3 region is CSVTSTDTQYF. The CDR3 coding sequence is TGCAGCGTGACTAGCACAGATACGCAGTATTTT.

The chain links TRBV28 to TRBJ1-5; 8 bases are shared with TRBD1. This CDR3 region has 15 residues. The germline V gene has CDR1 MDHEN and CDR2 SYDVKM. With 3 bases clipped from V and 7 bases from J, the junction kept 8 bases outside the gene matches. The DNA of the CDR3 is TGTGCCAGCAGTTTCCCCGGACAGGGTTACCAGCCCCAGCATTTT. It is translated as CASSFPGQGYQPQHF. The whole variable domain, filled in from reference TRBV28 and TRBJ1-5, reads DVKVTQSSRYLVKRTGEKVFLECVQDMDHENMFWYRQDPGLGLRLIYFSYDVKMKEKGDIPEGYSVSREKKERFSLILESASTNQTSMYLCASSFPGQGYQPQHFGDGTRLSIL.

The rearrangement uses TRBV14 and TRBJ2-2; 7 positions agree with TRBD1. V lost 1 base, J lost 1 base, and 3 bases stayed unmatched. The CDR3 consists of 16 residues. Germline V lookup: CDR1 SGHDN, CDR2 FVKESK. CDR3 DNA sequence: TGTGCCAGCAGCCAAGGGACAGGAATGAACACCGGGGAGCTGTTTTTT. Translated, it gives CASSQGTGMNTGELFF. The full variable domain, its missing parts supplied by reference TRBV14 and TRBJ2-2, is EAGVTQFPSHSVIEKGQTVTLRCDPISGHDNLYWYRRVMGKEIKFLLHFVKESKQDESGMPNNRFLAERTGGTYSTLKVQPAELEDSGVYFCASSQGTGMNTGELFFGEGSRLTVL.

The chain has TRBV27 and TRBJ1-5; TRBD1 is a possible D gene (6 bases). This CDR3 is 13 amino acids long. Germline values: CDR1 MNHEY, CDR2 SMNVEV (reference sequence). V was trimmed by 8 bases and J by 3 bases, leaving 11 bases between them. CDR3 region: CASGTGNNQPQHF. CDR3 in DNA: TGTGCCAGCGGCACAGGGAACAATCAGCCCCAGCATTTT.

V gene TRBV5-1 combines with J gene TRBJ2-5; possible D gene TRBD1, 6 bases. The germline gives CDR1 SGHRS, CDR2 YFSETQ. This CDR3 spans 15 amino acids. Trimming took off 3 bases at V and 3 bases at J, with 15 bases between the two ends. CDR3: CASSSNGGREETQYF. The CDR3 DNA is TGCGCCAGCAGCTCCAATGGGGGCCGTGAAGAGACCCAGTACTTC.

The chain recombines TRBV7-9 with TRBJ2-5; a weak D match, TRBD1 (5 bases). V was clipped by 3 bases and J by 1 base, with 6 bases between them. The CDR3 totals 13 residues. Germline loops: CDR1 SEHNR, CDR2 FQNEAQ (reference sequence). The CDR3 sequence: CASSFQGQETQYF. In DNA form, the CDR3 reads TGTGCCAGCAGCTTTCAGGGCCAAGAGACCCAGTACTTC.

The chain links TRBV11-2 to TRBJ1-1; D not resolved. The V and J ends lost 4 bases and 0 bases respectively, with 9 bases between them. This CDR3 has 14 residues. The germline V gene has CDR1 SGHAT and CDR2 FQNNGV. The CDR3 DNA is TGTGCCAGCAGCTGGAGGGCGCTGAACACTGAAGCTTTCTTT. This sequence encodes CASSWRALNTEAFF. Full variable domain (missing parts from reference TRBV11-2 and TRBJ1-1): EAGVAQSPRYKIIEKRQSVAFWCNPISGHATLYWYQQILGQGPKLLIQFQNNGVVDDSQLPKDRFSAERLKGVDSTLKIQPAKLEDSAVYLCASSWRALNTEAFFGQGTRLTVV.

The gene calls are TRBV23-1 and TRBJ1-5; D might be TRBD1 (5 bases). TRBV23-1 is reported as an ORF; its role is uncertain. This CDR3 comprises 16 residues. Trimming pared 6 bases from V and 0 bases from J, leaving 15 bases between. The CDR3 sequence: CASRKKGCCSNQPQHF. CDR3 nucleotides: TGCGCCAGCAGGAAAAAGGGGTGTTGTAGCAATCAGCCCCAGCATTTT.